This T cell receptor beta chain was captured by sequencing in a study of early T cells in non-severe SARS-CoV-2 infection. Study-level information: Unpaired chains resulted from sequencing bulk RNA of unsorted whole blood. Study-wide results and caveats: Using VDJdb, the matching emphasized anti-spike CD8 responses while missing private and CD4 specificities.

The germline V and J ends were trimmed by 6 bases and 4 bases, with 6 bases remaining between them. The CDR3 runs to 11 residues. Germline loops: CDR1 MDHEN, CDR2 SYDVKM. Unique molecular identifier tags were affixed to discrete cDNA molecules. TCRdb redid the calling of the 5' RACE reads with MiXCR, one entry per CDR3 protein. The table includes fewer than 120,000 distinct CDR3 sequences, 10% to 15% detected once. This clonotype was counted between two and nine times. The antigen is not known. The material sequenced was whole blood, taken at baseline. The V and J genes are TRBV28 and TRBJ1-2; D is perhaps TRBD1 (5 bases). The clonotype originates from an adult who was a healthcare worker with PCR-confirmed SARS-CoV-2 infection or an uninfected control (not recorded which). CDR3 DNA sequence: TGTGCCAGCAGACAGGTCTATGGCTACACCTTC. Translating it yields CASRQVYGYTF.